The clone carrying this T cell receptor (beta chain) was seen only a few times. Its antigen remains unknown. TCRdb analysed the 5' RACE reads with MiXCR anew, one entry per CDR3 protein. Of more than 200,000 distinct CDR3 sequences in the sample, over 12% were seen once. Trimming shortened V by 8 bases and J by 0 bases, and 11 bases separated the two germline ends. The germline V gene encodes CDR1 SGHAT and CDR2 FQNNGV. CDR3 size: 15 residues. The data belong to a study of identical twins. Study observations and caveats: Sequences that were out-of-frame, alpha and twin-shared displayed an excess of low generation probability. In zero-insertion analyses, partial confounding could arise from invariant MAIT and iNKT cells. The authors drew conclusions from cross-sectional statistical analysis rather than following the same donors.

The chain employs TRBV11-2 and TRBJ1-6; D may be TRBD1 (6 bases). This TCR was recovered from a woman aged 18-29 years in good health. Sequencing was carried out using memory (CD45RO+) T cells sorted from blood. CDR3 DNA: TGTGCCAGCGGGCAGGGGAGCTCCTATAATTCACCCCTCCACTTT. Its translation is CASGQGSSYNSPLHF. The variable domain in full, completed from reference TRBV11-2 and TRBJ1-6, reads EAGVAQSPRYKIIEKRQSVAFWCNPISGHATLYWYQQILGQGPKLLIQFQNNGVVDDSQLPKDRFSAERLKGVDSTLKIQPAKLEDSAVYLCASGQGSSYNSPLHFGNGTRLTVT.